This section outlines one T cell receptor beta chain sequence together with its context. Its specificity is unknown. This entry is derived from a study of shared clonotypes between healthy human individuals. Broader study findings: Unshared clonotypes carried lower generation probabilities than those common to all four donors. Even with large depth, rarefaction showed that sorted-subset sequencing was incomplete. Among the subsets, naive ones generally showed larger estimated richness than memory ones.

Germline lookup yields CDR1 MDHEN and CDR2 SYDVKM. The V end was cut by 3 bases, the J end by 4 bases, with 12 bases between. CDR3 length: 14 amino acids. Deep-level assay runs were performed. Some clones are missing from TCRdb's copy, which holds only in-frame ones; the method was immunoSEQ multiplex PCR. The sample contains over a million clones, around three quarters of which appear only once. This chain connects TRBV28 to TRBJ1-2, with a weak D call TRBD1 (5 bases). The specimen was memory CD4+ T cells from PBMCs. Indicated subset: CD45RA-negative fraction. The TCR was taken from a man aged 18-30 years in good health. Some clones in this sample may be carry-over from other donors' samples. CDR3 amino acids: CASSFRQGGYGYTF. The DNA for the CDR3 is TGTGCCAGCAGTTTCCGTCAGGGTGGCTATGGCTACACCTTC.